The 20 T cell receptor beta chains below all came from one sample that was sequenced in a study of CD8 T cells in Susac syndrome. RNA in amounts of roughly 0.5 to 1 ug was reverse transcribed with random hexamers. TCRdb reprocessed the immunoSEQ multiplex PCR reads via MiXCR and lists one record per CDR3 protein. The table records 100,000 to 150,000 distinct CDR3 sequences, more than 90% of them present only once. Sequences were obtained from CD4+ T cells from PBMCs. The source of these receptors is a human donor in good health.

V and J are TRBV29-1 and TRBJ1-1, with D perhaps matching TRBD1 (5 bases). The germline CDR1 and CDR2 sequences are SQVTM and ANQGSEA. The germline V and J ends were trimmed by 8 bases and 5 bases, with 15 bases remaining between them. CDR3 size: 12 residues. This CDR3 is CSSAEGLTEAFF. CDR3 bases: TGCAGCTCCGCGGAGGGGTTGACTGAAGCTTTCTTT.

V gene TRBV29-1 combines with J gene TRBJ2-5; perhaps D is TRBD1 or TRBD2 (5 bases each). The CDR3 totals 12 residues. V shed 7 bases and J shed 5 bases, with 14 bases lying between them. CDR1 SQVTM and CDR2 ANQGSEA come from the germline V gene. In DNA, the CDR3 is TGCAGCGCAACCTCGTGGGGGGAGACCCAGTACTTC. Its translation is CSATSWGETQYF.

The chain couples TRBV3-1 to TRBJ2-1; 15 bases match TRBD2. With 4 bases clipped from V and 4 bases from J, the junction kept 11 bases outside the gene matches. This CDR3 has 19 amino acids. CDR1 and CDR2 from the germline V gene are LGHDT and YNNKEL (reference sequence). The DNA of the CDR3 is TGTGCCAGCAGCCCTGCAGGGACTAGCGGGAGGCTGCGGTACAATGAGCAGTTCTTC. Translation: CASSPAGTSGRLRYNEQFF.

This chain uses TRBV6-1 with TRBJ1-2; possibly TRBD1 for D (6 bases). There are 13 residues in the CDR3. Germline CDR1 is MNHNS and CDR2 is SASEGT. Trimming cost V 6 bases and J 4 bases, with 12 bases left between them. CDR3 coding DNA: TGTGCCAGCAGCGGGGGGCGCGGCTATGGCTACACCTTC. This codes for CASSGGRGYGYTF.

The chain couples TRBV15 to TRBJ2-1, with no clear D. The CDR3 is 11 amino acids. Germline lookup yields CDR1 LNHNV and CDR2 YYDKDF (reference sequence). V was cut by 3 bases and J by 6 bases, with 3 bases left in between. CDR3 nucleotides: TGTGCCACCAGCAGGGGCAATGAGCAGTTCTTC. It translates to CATSRGNEQFF.

The chain joins TRBV29-1 to TRBJ1-4, with 11 bases that match TRBD1. Germline lookup yields CDR1 SQVTM and CDR2 ANQGSEA. The CDR3 has 14 amino acids. The ends lost 6 bases at V and 7 bases at J; junction bases unmatched: 7. The CDR3 spells CSVRSGTGGEKLFF. In nucleotides, the CDR3 is TGCAGCGTCCGCTCCGGGACAGGGGGTGAAAAACTGTTTTTT.

The count of this clonotype is one. The V call is TRBV3-1, the J call TRBJ2-7; possibly TRBD2 for D (7 bases). The CDR3 totals 14 residues. Germline loops: CDR1 LGHDT, CDR2 YNNKEL (reference sequence). V gave up 4 bases and J gave up 0 bases, with 10 bases separating them. CDR3 amino acids: CASSPRGASYEQYF. The CDR3, as DNA: TGTGCCAGCAGCCCCCGGGGGGCCTCCTACGAGCAGTACTTC.

This chain uses TRBV20-1 with TRBJ1-1; weak D call: TRBD1 (5 bases). V lost 5 bases to trimming and J lost 2 bases, with 12 bases between them. The CDR3 sequence is 13 residues long. Looked up from germline, CDR1 is DFQATT and CDR2 is SNEGSKA (reference sequence). CDR3 residues: CSAPPTGNTEAFF. CDR3 DNA: TGCAGTGCTCCCCCAACAGGAAACACTGAAGCTTTCTTT.

The chain uses TRBV12-3 or TRBV12-4 and TRBJ2-2; maybe TRBD1 (6 bases). Deletions cut 8 bases from V and 4 bases from J, with 14 bases between. The CDR3 covers 14 residues. The CDR3 spells CASSSGVFTGELFF. The CDR3 DNA reads TGTGCCAGCTCCTCAGGGGTGTTCACCGGGGAGCTGTTTTTT.

This clonotype was observed once. V gene TRBV6-6 combines with J gene TRBJ2-7, with D perhaps TRBD1 (5 bases). Germline-derived CDR1 and CDR2 are MNHNY and SVGAGI (reference sequence). Trimming stripped 4 bases from V and 5 bases from J, with 15 bases between. The CDR3 is 14 amino acids. DNA for the CDR3: TGTGCCAGCAGTTTAGACGACAGTGGTCACGAGCAGTACTTC. The encoded protein is CASSLDDSGHEQYF.

This chain uses TRBV7-9 with TRBJ2-1; D unresolved. The CDR3 is made up of 14 amino acids. V was pared by 1 base and J by 6 bases, with 10 bases between. Germline values: CDR1 SEHNR, CDR2 FQNEAQ (reference sequence). The CDR3 loop is CASSLEGPVNEQFF. The DNA of the CDR3 is TGTGCCAGCAGCTTAGAAGGCCCGGTCAATGAGCAGTTCTTC.

The CDR3 nucleotides are TGTGCCAGCTCACCAGCGGGAGGGTCCACAGATACGCAGTATTTT. Its protein is CASSPAGGSTDTQYF. This chain connects TRBV18 to TRBJ2-3, with 9 nucleotides matching TRBD2. CDR1 is KGHSH, CDR2 LQKENI, per germline. J lost 2 bases, V lost 2 bases, and 2 bases had no gene match. This CDR3 has 15 amino acids. The complete variable domain, with remaining parts taken from reference TRBV18 and TRBJ2-3, reads NAGVMQNPRHLVRRRGQEARLRCSPMKGHSHVYWYRQLPEEGLKFMVYLQKENIIDESGMPKERFSAEFPKEGPSILRIQQVVRGDSAAYFCASSPAGGSTDTQYFGPGTRLTVL.

V and J are TRBV30 and TRBJ1-5, with TRBD1 as a possible D gene (5 bases). Germline V lookup: CDR1 GTSNPN, CDR2 SVGIG (reference sequence). The V end lost 5 bases, the J end lost 1 base, and 12 bases lay between the germline ends. The CDR3 is made up of 14 amino acids. CDR3 amino acids: CAWGREGSNQPQHF. The CDR3 DNA is TGTGCCTGGGGCCGGGAGGGGAGCAATCAGCCCCAGCATTTT.

The V call is TRBV28, the J call TRBJ1-5; tentative D call: TRBD1 (5 bases). Trimming stripped 6 bases from V and 8 bases from J, with 11 bases between. This CDR3 is 12 amino acids long. Germline assignment: CDR1 MDHEN and CDR2 SYDVKM. The DNA for the CDR3 is TGTGCCAGCAGCGAACTGGGGGAGCCCCAGCATTTT. This gives the protein CASSELGEPQHF.

In nucleotides, the CDR3 is TGTGCCACCAGTGATTCCATCGGCCACAACTCTGGGGCCAACGTCCTGACTTTC. Its protein product is CATSDSIGHNSGANVLTF. The J gene is TRBJ2-6, the V gene TRBV24-1; D unclear. The CDR3 has 18 amino acids. V was clipped by 2 bases and J by 0 bases, with 13 bases between them. Germline V gene sequence: CDR1 KGHDR, CDR2 SFDVKD.

This chain connects TRBV5-1 to TRBJ2-5; D gene unclear. This CDR3 has 14 residues. With 3 bases removed from V and 1 base from J, the gap between germline ends came to 10 bases. Germline CDR1 SGHRS, CDR2 YFSETQ. DNA of the CDR3: TGCGCCAGCAGCTCCCAAGGGATCCAAGAGACCCAGTACTTC. Translated: CASSSQGIQETQYF. Full variable domain (rest looked up from reference TRBV5-1 and TRBJ2-5): KAGVTQTPRYLIKTRGQQVTLSCSPISGHRSVSWYQQTPGQGLQFLFEYFSETQRNKGNFPGRFSGRQFSNSRSEMNVSTLELGDSALYLCASSSQGIQETQYFGPGTRLLVL.

This chain joins TRBV13 and TRBJ2-7, with D tentatively TRBD1 (6 bases). Germline V gives CDR1 PRHDT, CDR2 FYEKMQ (reference sequence). The CDR3 has 14 amino acids. V lost 6 bases and J lost 5, with 17 bases in between. As DNA, the CDR3 is TGTGCCAGCAGTTCTCAGGGGATCACCAACGAGCAGTACTTC. Translating gives CASSSQGITNEQYF.

The genes are TRBV28 and TRBJ2-3; D is unclear. V lost 2 bases, J lost 0 bases, and 9 bases lay in between. CDR1 and CDR2 from the germline V gene are MDHEN and SYDVKM. The CDR3 is 15 residues long. This chain's CDR3 is CASSLPSTSTDTQYF. CDR3 bases: TGTGCCAGCAGTTTACCCTCAACTAGCACAGATACGCAGTATTTT.

The J gene is TRBJ2-7, the V gene TRBV3-1, with D perhaps assigned TRBD1 or TRBD2 (5 bases each). V was pared by 4 bases and J by 4 bases, with 14 bases between. The CDR3 is 14 amino acids. Germline CDR1 is LGHDT and CDR2 is YNNKEL (reference sequence). This CDR3 reads CASSPSGLRYEQYF. CDR3 in DNA: TGTGCCAGCAGCCCATCGGGGCTCAGATACGAGCAGTACTTC.

This chain links TRBV7-2 with TRBJ1-2; unclear D gene. Germline CDR1 reads SGHTA; CDR2 reads FQGNSA. Trimming removed 5 bases from V and 9 bases from J, with 16 bases in between. The CDR3 covers 13 residues. The chain's CDR3 is CASSGLSLGSYTF. CDR3 nucleotides: TGTGCCAGCAGCGGGCTCAGCCTAGGAAGCTACACCTTC.